This is a list of T cell receptor delta chains from one sample in a study of gamma-delta T cells after stem cell transplantation. TCRdb redid the clone calls on the RT-PCR reads with CATT. The sample lists around 2,400 delta-chain clones; 25% to 35% were seen once. The sample comprised gamma-delta T cells. These receptors originate from a human donor. It is not recorded whose cells these are; they may come from a transplant donor. Both conserved end residues are part of each CDR3. The D gene is left open where the match is weak. For some rows the clone size is stated as once, few or many, or as a class when expanded; others skip it.

d_call | j_call | clone_size | v_call | cdr3_nt | cdr3_aa
TRDD3 | TRDJ1 | . | TRAV29/DV5 | TGCGCAATCGTGGCTTCCTATCCCCTGGGGGATTGCGGTTTCTTTAACACCGATAAACTCATCTTT | CAIVASYPLGDCGFFNTDKLIF
. | TRDJ1 | few | TRDV2 | TGTGCCTGTGACGGTCTAAGGGGGGCCACGGACACCGATAAACTCATCTTT | CACDGLRGATDTDKLIF
TRDD3 | TRDJ1 | medium-sized | TRDV2 | TGTGCCTGTGACACCGTTCCCCAGACTGGGGGGCCGTACACCGATAAACTCATCTTT | CACDTVPQTGGPYTDKLIF
TRDD3 | TRDJ1 | few | TRDV2 | TGTGCCTGTGACACGATATCTTCGGTGGGGGATACGCGGGTTGTCACCGATAAACTCATCTTT | CACDTISSVGDTRVVTDKLIF
TRDD3 | TRDJ1 | . | TRDV2 | TGTGCCTGTGACACCGTATTCGCGGGGGGATACTTTGCCCCCGTAACCGATAAACTCATCTTT | CACDTVFAGGYFAPVTDKLIF
TRDD3 | TRDJ3 | . | TRDV2 | TGTGCCTGTGACACCGTGCTGGGGGAGACCCGACAGATGTTTTTC | CACDTVLGETRQMFF
TRDD2 | TRDJ1 | . | TRDV2 | TGTGCCTGTGACACCGTTCAGCTTCCTACCGTACTGGGTGCTGACACCGCTAAACTCATCTTT | CACDTVQLPTVLGADTAKLIF
TRDD3 | TRDJ1 | . | TRDV2 | TGTGCCTGTGACAAAGGGGTCGTACTGGGGATCTCCTACACCGATAAACTCATCTTT | CACDKGVVLGISYTDKLIF
. | TRDJ1 | . | TRDV2 | TGTGCCTGTGATCCGGTACCGGCGTCGTACACCGATAAACTCATCTTT | CACDPVPASYTDKLIF
TRDD3 | TRDJ1 | few | TRDV2 | TGTGCCTGTGACAAATTGGTGGGGGATACCCCTTATGGCGATAAACTCATCTTT | CACDKLVGDTPYGDKLIF
. | TRDJ1 | . | TRDV2 | TGTGCCTGTGACACCCTACAGACCAGTACGGAGCCTAAACTCATCTTT | CACDTLQTSTEPKLIF
TRDD3 | TRDJ1 | few | TRDV2 | TGTGCCTGTGACAGCTTACTGGGGGACACCAGGAAACACACCGATAAACTCATCTTT | CACDSLLGDTRKHTDKLIF
TRDD3 | TRDJ1 | . | TRDV3 | TGTGCCGTCGCTCCTACGCCGGGGGATAAGGGCGATAAACTCATCTTT | CAVAPTPGDKGDKLIF
TRDD3 | TRDJ2 | medium-sized | TRDV2 | TGTGCCTGTGACACCGTTAGAACTGGGGGAACCACTCCTTTGACAGCACAACTCTTCTTT | CACDTVRTGGTTPLTAQLFF
TRDD3 | TRDJ1 | . | TRDV2 | TGTGCCTGTGACTTAATGGGGGATAGAGATAAACTCATCTTT | CACDLMGDRDKLIF
. | TRDJ3 | once | TRDV2 | TGTGCCTGTGACTCGACCGGGGGCTCCTGGGACACCCGACAGATGTTTTTC | CACDSTGGSWDTRQMFF
TRDD3 | TRDJ1 | . | TRAV29/DV5 | TGTTCCGCAAGCGTGGCTTCCTATCCCCTGGGGGATGGCGGTTTCTTTAACACCGATAAACTCATCTTT | CSASVASYPLGDGGFFNTDKLIF
TRDD3 | TRDJ1 | . | TRAV29/DV5 | TGTGCAGCAAGGACGGCCTTAGGGGGATTCAGTACCGATAAACTCATCTTT | CAARTALGGFSTDKLIF
TRDD3 | TRDJ1 | . | TRDV2 | TGTGCCTGTGACTCACTGGGGGATACTGACACCGATAAACTCATCTTT | CACDSLGDTDTDKLIF
TRDD3 | TRDJ1 | . | TRDV2 | TGTGCCTGTGACCCCGTCCCTTCCGGGACTGGGGGACCTTACACCGATACACTCATCTTT | CACDPVPSGTGGPYTDTLIF
TRDD3 | TRDJ1 | few | TRDV2 | TGTGCCTGTGACACCAAGGCTGGGGGATACGGAACCGACTCCACCGATAAACTCATCTTT | CACDTKAGGYGTDSTDKLIF
TRDD3 | TRDJ1 | few | TRDV2 | TGTGCCTGTGACCTCTGGGGATCACTGGGGACCGATAAACTCATCTTT | CACDLWGSLGTDKLIF
TRDD3 | TRDJ1 | few | TRDV2 | TGTGCCTGTGACAGACTGGGGGATACCGATAAACTCATCTTT | CACDRLGDTDKLIF
TRDD3 | TRDJ1 | . | TRDV1 | TGTGCTCTTGGGGAGATTTCCTACTGGGGGATAGGGTCTTACACCGATAAACTCATCTTT | CALGEISYWGIGSYTDKLIF
TRDD3 | TRDJ1 | . | TRDV1 | TGTGCTCTTGGGGAAGACATATTCCTCTATTGGGGGATACGGATATGGAGCGATAAACTCATCTTT | CALGEDIFLYWGIRIWSDKLIF
. | TRDJ1 | . | TRDV2 | TGTGCCTGTGACCCACTGGCGGGATTGTACACCGATAAACTCATCTTT | CACDPLAGLYTDKLIF
TRDD3 | TRDJ1 | medium-sized | TRDV2 | TGTGCCTGTGACACAATAGTACTGGGGGACCACGATAAACTCATCTTT | CACDTIVLGDHDKLIF
. | TRDJ1 | . | TRDV2 | TGTGCCTGTATAAATTTACTGGCGAACCGCGATAACCTCATCTTT | CACINLLANRDNLIF
TRDD3 | TRDJ1 | . | TRDV2 | TGTGCCTGTGACGTACTGGGGGATACGCGAGACACCGATAAACTCATCTTT | CACDVLGDTRDTDKLIF
TRDD3 | TRDJ1 | few | TRDV2 | TGTGCCCGTGACCTCCTGGGGGATTTGGACACCGATAAACTCATCTTT | CARDLLGDLDTDKLIF
TRDD3 | TRDJ3 | . | TRDV3 | TGTGCCTCTACGAGGGGTACTGGGGGATACTTCTCCTGGGACACCCGACAGATGTTTTTC | CASTRGTGGYFSWDTRQMFF
. | TRDJ1 | . | TRDV1 | TGTGCTCTTGGGGAACGCCAACTACGTAGGTCCCTGTACACCGATAAACTCATCTTT | CALGERQLRRSLYTDKLIF
TRDD3 | TRDJ4 | . | TRDV2 | TGTGCCTGTGACGTACTGGGGGATACCGCCAGACCCCTGATCTTT | CACDVLGDTARPLIF
TRDD3 | TRDJ1 | . | TRDV2 | TGTGCCTGTGACTCTCTTACTGGGGGAGCCGAGTACACCGATAAACTCATCTTT | CACDSLTGGAEYTDKLIF
. | TRDJ1 | . | TRDV1 | TGTGCTCTTGGGGAAGGGTCCCTAGGTAAACTCATCTTT | CALGEGSLGKLIF
. | TRDJ1 | large | TRDV2 | TGTGCCTGTGACCGACTACGTCCCACCGATAAACTCATCTTT | CACDRLRPTDKLIF
. | TRDJ1 | once | TRDV2 | TGTGCCTGTGACTCCCTCGAAGCCGGCGTAGGAGACAATTACACCGATAAACTCATCTTT | CACDSLEAGVGDNYTDKLIF
TRDD3 | TRDJ3 | . | TRDV2 | TGTGCCTGTGACCGAATCCTTACTGGGGTACCCTCCTGTGACACCCGCCCGATGTTTTTC | CACDRILTGVPSCDTRPMFF
. | TRDJ1 | few | TRDV2 | TGTGCCTGTGACACCGTGGGGATTCGGACCGATAACCTCATCTTT | CACDTVGIRTDNLIF
. | TRDJ1 | . | TRDV2 | TGTGCCTGTGACTACCTCGCTGGGGACCCCACCGATAAACTCATCTTT | CACDYLAGDPTDKLIF
. | TRDJ1 | few | TRDV2 | TGTGCCTGTGACCCGCTGGGGCAATACACCGATAAACTCATCTTT | CACDPLGQYTDKLIF
. | TRDJ3 | . | TRDV2 | TGTGCCTGTGACATGGCGGGATCTGGTGGAGACTGGGACACCCGACAGATGTTTTTC | CACDMAGSGGDWDTRQMFF
. | TRDJ1 | medium-sized | TRDV2 | TGTGCCTGTGACACCTGGGGAAACACCGATAAACTCATCTTT | CACDTWGNTDKLIF
TRDD3 | TRDJ3 | few | TRDV1 | TGTGCTCTTGGGGAACCCCTATTGTCAGTATATCATACTGGGGGATACGTGAGCTCCTGGGACACCCGACAGATGTTTTTC | CALGEPLLSVYHTGGYVSSWDTRQMFF
. | TRDJ1 | . | TRDV2 | TGTGCCTGTGACACCCTCCGTCCTACTGTGGGACCCGTTTACACCGATACACTCATCTTT | CACDTLRPTVGPVYTDTLIF
. | TRDJ1 | . | TRDV1 | TGTGCTCTTGGGGACATTTCCGTCCTGTATTTGGCACTCATCTTT | CALGDISVLYLALIF
TRDD3 | TRDJ3 | few | TRDV2 | TGTGCCTGTGGCACGCCTGGGGGGAGCTCCTGGGACACCCGACAGATGTTTTTC | CACGTPGGSSWDTRQMFF
. | TRDJ3 | medium-sized | TRDV2 | TGTGCCTGTGACACCGGCTGGGGAAGCTCCTGGGACACCCGACAGATGTTTTTC | CACDTGWGSSWDTRQMFF
TRDD3 | TRDJ1 | large | TRDV2 | TGTGCCTGTGACACCGTGGCTACTGGGGCCCGGACCGATAAACTCATCTTT | CACDTVATGARTDKLIF
. | TRDJ1 | . | TRDV2 | TGTGCCTGTGACCCCCTCGAAATTACTCGGGGGGGAGAACTAAAACCGTACACCGATAAACTCATCTTT | CACDPLEITRGGELKPYTDKLIF
. | TRDJ1 | . | TRDV2 | TGTGCCTGTGACACCGTTAAGGCCCCTGTCGGGGGCTACAGAGACACAGCTAAACTCATCTTT | CACDTVKAPVGGYRDTAKLIF
TRDD3 | TRDJ2 | . | TRDV2 | TGTGCCTGTGACTCCCTCGGGGTGGGGGATGTTTCTTTGACAGCAAACCTCTTCTTT | CACDSLGVGDVSLTANLFF